The entry that follows covers one TCR beta chain sequence. This clonotype showed up many times. There is no known antigen for this receptor. Qualities for individual bases were not recorded, and no much larger clone is one base off. Counted from cysteine to phenylalanine, this CDR3 has 17 amino acids. The only DNA kept is the CDR3, 51 bases in frame from the first base. V ends up 1 base short and J 4 bases short, with an unmatched junction base count of 6. According to the germline V gene (reference sequence), CDR1 reads DFQATT and CDR2 reads SNEGSKA. These data are taken from a study of regulatory T cells in long-lasting Graves disease listed by TCRdb under 2021. A note on the overall study: In the newly diagnosed Graves' disease group, patients had been taking antithyroid drugs for less than 3 months. Patients with persistent Graves' disease were compared with patients with newly diagnosed Graves' disease using TCR sequencing and RNA sequencing of peripheral blood. The study took place in China and was registered as a clinical trial. A total of approximately 35 samples underwent TCR sequencing: about 13 from persistent and roughly 20 from newly diagnosed Graves' disease patients.

Library preparation employed multiplex PCR. Sequencing relied on an Illumina HiSeq 4000. CDR3 regions were amplified by Arm-PCR with iRepertoire HTBI primers to construct TCR beta libraries. Before sequencing, the PCR products went through gel purification. The authors processed their data as follows. Across samples, 62 TRBV and 15 or so TRBJ segments were identified and used for gene usage analysis of CDR3 amino acid clonotypes. Filtered high-quality paired reads were merged into contigs using COPE and FqMerger. BLAST was used to align contigs to the IMGT TRBV, TRBD and TRBJ reference genes, and CDR3 was defined following IMGT. Any clonotype with a frequency above 0.1% was classified as a highly expanded clone. Repertoire diversity was measured by Shannon entropy, and V-J evenness by the Gini coefficient. Clonotypes shared by more than one individual were considered public. Using fastp at Q25 and MiXCR, TCRdb reprocessed the public reads and kept productive beta chains. Every entry covers one CDR3 protein and lists the most common genes and DNA from its rows. These V and J calls derive from TCRdb rather than the authors' analysis. The sample includes about 540,000 distinct CDR3 sequences, with roughly 13% observed a single time. The ten largest clones represent about 9.1% of the sample.

This specimen's time point label, interpreted: newly diagnosed GD, antithyroid drugs for less than 3 months. RNA was extracted from PBMCs in TRIzol for both TCR sequencing and RNA sequencing. The diagnosis of Graves' disease was made according to American Thyroid Association guidelines. Patients for the study were recruited at an endocrinology department in Xi'an, China. Each patient gave approximately 9.7 milliliters of peripheral blood, collected in an EDTA anticoagulant tube. PBMCs were isolated by Ficoll Paque Plus density gradient separation without further T cell sorting. RNA quality was checked with an Agilent 2100 Bioanalyzer and agarose gel, and concentration with a NanoDrop 2000. Results the study describes overall, beyond this receptor: Sequencing and analysis were restricted to the TCR beta chain. Compared with newly diagnosed patients, patients with persistent Graves' disease had lower TCR Shannon entropy and fewer highly expanded clones, which suggests clonal expansion. Peripheral blood alone was examined, since thyroid tissue, which constituted the primary lesion, could not be accessed. Preferential use of TRBV28, TRBJ1-2 and TRBJ2-5 was observed in persistent disease, whereas TRBV20-1 and TRBJ2-1 were favored in newly diagnosed disease. The small sample size was acknowledged by the authors as a limitation that may reduce accuracy. Patients with persistent disease shared more public clonotypes (over 2,500) than newly diagnosed patients did (about 970).

This sample also belongs to another study, concerning T cells in Graves' hyperthyroidism and ophthalmopathy. The second study also describes: Stable Graves' hyperthyroidism was defined as the absence of progression to ophthalmopathy over 18 months of follow-up. Hyperthyroidism patients were newly diagnosed, had a disease duration of under 2 months, and were aged 18 to 65 years. Any patient with an uncontrolled infection, another autoimmune disease, pregnancy or lactation was excluded. Clinical symptoms, serum thyroxine and TRAb, thyroid ultrasound, and orbital computed tomography formed the basis for the diagnoses. The first round of RT-PCR for the TCR CDR3 was performed with the HTBI primer set and the Qiagen OneStep RT-PCR kit. Blood samples also contained most of the expanded thyroid clonotypes (frequency above 0.001), which suggests that blood repertoires may reflect thyroid immune responses. A model built on a 13 V-J signature distinguished ophthalmopathy from stable hyperthyroidism, reaching about 88% sensitivity and 81.08% specificity in cross-validation and 80%/75% in testing. In validation, the model predicted progression to ophthalmopathy a median of roughly 6.5 months before onset, with roughly 70% sensitivity and almost 75% specificity. TCR V-J signatures able to tell the groups apart were searched for in a discovery cohort of 90 to 100 patients, of whom more than 40 had Graves' ophthalmopathy and about 60 had stable Graves' hyperthyroidism. Prospective prediction of ophthalmopathy was tested in an independent validation cohort of some 20 hyperthyroidism patients and roughly 16 patients who later progressed to ophthalmopathy. For training and testing, the roughly 97 patients in the discovery cohort were randomly divided in a 7:3 ratio. Thyroid tissue and blood T-cell repertoires from six Graves' hyperthyroidism patients were also compared in the study. After blood sampling, hyperthyroidism patients were treated with methimazole at a starting dose of 30 mg daily, and ophthalmopathy patients were treated with high-dose intravenous methylprednisolone. A second multiplex PCR round built the libraries, followed by size selection and purification. Paired-end sequencing of the libraries was performed with 100 bp reads on an Illumina HiSeq2000. Raw data were processed with SOAPnuke, discarding reads with adapters, uncalled bases, mean Phred below 15, or no exact constant-primer or identifier match. COPE v1.2.5 was used to merge the high-quality paired reads, and each unique nucleotide sequence was defined as a clonotype. MiTCR v1.1 was used to align the clonotypes against IMGT TRBV, TRBD and TRBJ reference segments. Only V-J combinations with frequency above 0.0001, covering about 99% of repertoires, were analysed. The TCS score was defined as the ratio of F50 (clonal expansion) to E x V (chaos), calculated using BLOSUM62-based TCRdist between CDR3 peptides within each V-J. Welch's t-statistics and random forest reduced fewer than 600 V-J features to 10 to 15, which were used in a naive Bayes classifier (R e1071). No statistical method was used to fix the sample size in advance, and group allocation was not hidden from the investigators. The paper describes TCR Vbeta CDR3 sequencing of more than 120 peripheral blood samples, made up of 43 ophthalmopathy patients, approximately 76 hyperthyroidism patients and about 17 progressor patients.

The sequencing here drew on peripheral blood mononuclear cells (PBMCs), taken at new diagnosis, from a patient treated with antithyroid drugs. The receptor comes from a man between 25 and 39 years old with Graves disease. Donor details come from another sample of the same person, matched by shared clones. The sequence is built from TRBV20-1 and TRBJ2-1; 14 middle bases align to TRBD2. The DNA sequence is given as TGCAGTGCTAGAGTCGGGACTAGCGGGAGTAGGTACAATGAGCAGTTCTTC. It encodes CSARVGTSGSRYNEQFF.